This TCR beta chain originates from a study of blood T cell repertoires in COVID-19. For the study at large: COVID-19 samples from acute and convalescent phases originated in the United States, Italy and Spain. T cells, B-cell-depleted T cells, or PBMCs provided the cDNA or gDNA that served as material.

The CDR3 is 15 amino acids. With 5 bases clipped from V and 1 base from J, the junction kept 2 bases outside the gene matches. CDR1 is LNHDA, CDR2 SQIVND, per germline (reference sequence). Source study methods: Cell counts per sample came from amplifying reference gene primers. TCRdb keeps only in-frame clones here, not all; method: immunoSEQ multiplex PCR. That table supplies the V and J calls and clone size; D and trimming were determined from the DNA. The sample lists roughly 200,000 clones; around 86% were seen once. The chain employs TRBV19 and TRBJ1-4, with 9 bases that match TRBD1. Material: peripheral blood. This TCR derives from a man aged 60-69 years with acute or convalescent COVID-19. The CDR3 sequence is CASSGQGRTNEKLFF. CDR3 nucleotide sequence: TGTGCCAGTAGTGGACAGGGGCGAACTAATGAAAAACTGTTTTTT.